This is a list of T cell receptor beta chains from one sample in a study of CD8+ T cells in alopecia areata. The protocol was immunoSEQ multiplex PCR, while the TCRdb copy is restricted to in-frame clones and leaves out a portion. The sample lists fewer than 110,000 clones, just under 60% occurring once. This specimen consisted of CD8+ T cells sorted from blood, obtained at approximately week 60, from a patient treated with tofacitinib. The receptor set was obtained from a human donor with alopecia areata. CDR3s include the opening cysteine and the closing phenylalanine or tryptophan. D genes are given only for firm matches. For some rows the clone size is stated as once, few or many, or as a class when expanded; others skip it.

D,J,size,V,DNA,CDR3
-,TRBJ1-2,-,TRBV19,TGTGCCACAAGCCTACAGGGACCTCTGGACTATGGCTACACCTTC,CATSLQGPLDYGYTF
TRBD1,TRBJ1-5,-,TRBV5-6,TGTGCCAGCAGCTTGGCGACAGGGCAACAGCCCCAGCATTTT,CASSLATGQQPQHF
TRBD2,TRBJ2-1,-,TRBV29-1,TGCAGCGTTGAGCTAGCGGGGGGGCAAAATGAGCAGTTCTTC,CSVELAGGQNEQFF
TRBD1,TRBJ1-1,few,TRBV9,TGTGCCAGCACCCCAGGGGGAGAAGCTTTCTTT,CASTPGGEAFF
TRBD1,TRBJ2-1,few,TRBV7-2,TGTGCCAGCAGCTTTCCGGGACAGCACAATGAGCAGTTCTTC,CASSFPGQHNEQFF
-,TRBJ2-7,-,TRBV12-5,TGTGCTAGTGGTTTGGTACCAACCGGGACCCCGTCCTACGAGCAGTACTTC,CASGLVPTGTPSYEQYF
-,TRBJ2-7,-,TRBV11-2,TGTGCCAGCAGCTTAGTGTGGCGAAACTCCTACGAGCAGTACTTC,CASSLVWRNSYEQYF
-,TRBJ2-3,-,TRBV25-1,TGTGCCAGCAGTATTCACCGGGGCACAGATACGCAGTATTTT,CASSIHRGTDTQYF
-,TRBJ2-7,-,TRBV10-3,TGTGCCATCAGTGGACAGAACACGTCCTACGAGCAGTACTTC,CAISGQNTSYEQYF
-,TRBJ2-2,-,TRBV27,TGTGCCAGCAGTCCCGACACCGGGGAGCTGTTTTTT,CASSPDTGELFF
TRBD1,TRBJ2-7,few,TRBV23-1,TGCGCCAGCAGTCAACCACGATACCGGGACAGCGTTTCCTACGAGCAGTACTTC,CASSQPRYRDSVSYEQYF
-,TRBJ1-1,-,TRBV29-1,TGCAGCACCCCGGGGGGCGGTGAAGCTTTCTTT,CSTPGGGEAFF
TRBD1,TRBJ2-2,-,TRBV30,TGTGCCTGGAGTAGGACAGGGATCGGGGAGCTGTTTTTT,CAWSRTGIGELFF